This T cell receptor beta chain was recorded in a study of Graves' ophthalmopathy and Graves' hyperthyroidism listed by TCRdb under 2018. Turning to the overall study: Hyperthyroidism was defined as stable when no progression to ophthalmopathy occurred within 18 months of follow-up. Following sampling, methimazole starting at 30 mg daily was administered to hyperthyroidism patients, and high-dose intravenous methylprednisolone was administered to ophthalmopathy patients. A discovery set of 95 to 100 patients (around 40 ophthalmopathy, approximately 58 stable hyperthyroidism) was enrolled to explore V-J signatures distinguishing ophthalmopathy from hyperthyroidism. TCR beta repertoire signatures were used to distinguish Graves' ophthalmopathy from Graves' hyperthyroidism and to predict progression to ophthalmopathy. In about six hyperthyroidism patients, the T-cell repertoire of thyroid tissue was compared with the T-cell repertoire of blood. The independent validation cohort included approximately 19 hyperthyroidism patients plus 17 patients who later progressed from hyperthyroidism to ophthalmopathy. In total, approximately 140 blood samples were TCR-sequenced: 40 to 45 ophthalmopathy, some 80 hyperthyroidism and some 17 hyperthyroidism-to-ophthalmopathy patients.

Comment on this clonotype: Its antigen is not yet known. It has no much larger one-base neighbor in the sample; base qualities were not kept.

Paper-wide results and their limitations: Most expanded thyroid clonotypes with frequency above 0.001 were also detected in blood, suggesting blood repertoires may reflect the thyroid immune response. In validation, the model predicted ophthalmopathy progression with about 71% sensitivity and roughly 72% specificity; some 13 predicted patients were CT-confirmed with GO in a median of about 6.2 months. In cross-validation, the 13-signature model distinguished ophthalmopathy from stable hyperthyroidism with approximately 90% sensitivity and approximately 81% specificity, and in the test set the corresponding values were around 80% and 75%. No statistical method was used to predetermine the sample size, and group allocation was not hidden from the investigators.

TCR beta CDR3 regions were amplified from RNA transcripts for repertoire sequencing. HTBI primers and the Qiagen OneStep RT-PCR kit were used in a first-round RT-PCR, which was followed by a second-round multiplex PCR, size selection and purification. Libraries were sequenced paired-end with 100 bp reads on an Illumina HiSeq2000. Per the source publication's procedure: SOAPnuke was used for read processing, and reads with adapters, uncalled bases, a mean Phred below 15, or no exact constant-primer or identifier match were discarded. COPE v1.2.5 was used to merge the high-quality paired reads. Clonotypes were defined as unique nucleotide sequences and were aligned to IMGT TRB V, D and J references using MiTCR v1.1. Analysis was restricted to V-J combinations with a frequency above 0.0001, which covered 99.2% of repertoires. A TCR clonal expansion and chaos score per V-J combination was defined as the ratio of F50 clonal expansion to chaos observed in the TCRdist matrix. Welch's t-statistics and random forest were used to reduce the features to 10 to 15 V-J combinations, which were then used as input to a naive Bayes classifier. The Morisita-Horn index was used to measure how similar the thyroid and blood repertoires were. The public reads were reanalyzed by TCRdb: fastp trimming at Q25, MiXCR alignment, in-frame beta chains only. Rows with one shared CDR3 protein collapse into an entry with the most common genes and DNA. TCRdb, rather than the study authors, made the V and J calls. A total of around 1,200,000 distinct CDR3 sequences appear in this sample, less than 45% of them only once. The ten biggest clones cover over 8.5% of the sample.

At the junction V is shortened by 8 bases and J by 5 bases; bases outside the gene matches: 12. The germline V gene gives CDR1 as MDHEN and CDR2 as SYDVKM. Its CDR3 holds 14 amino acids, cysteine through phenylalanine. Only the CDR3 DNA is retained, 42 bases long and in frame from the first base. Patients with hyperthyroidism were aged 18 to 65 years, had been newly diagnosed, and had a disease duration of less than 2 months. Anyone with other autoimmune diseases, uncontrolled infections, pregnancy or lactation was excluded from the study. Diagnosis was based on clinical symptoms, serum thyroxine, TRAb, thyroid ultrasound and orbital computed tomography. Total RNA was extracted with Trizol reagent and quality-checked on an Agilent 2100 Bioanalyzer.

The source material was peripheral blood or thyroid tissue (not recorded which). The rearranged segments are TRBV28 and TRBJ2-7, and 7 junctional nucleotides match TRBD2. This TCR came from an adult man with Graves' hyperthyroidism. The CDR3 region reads CASGVVGGSNEQYF. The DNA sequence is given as TGTGCCAGCGGCGTGGTGGGGGGGTCTAACGAGCAGTACTTC.